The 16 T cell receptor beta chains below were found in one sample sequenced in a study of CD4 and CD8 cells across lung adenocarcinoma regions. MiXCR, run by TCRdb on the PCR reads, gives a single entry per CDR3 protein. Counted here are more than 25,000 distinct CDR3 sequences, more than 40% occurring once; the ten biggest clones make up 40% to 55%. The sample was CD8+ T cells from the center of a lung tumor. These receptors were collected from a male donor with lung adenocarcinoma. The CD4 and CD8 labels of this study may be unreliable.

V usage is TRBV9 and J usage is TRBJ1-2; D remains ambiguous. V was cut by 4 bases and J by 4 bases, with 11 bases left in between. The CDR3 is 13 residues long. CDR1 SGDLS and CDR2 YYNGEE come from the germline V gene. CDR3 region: CASSPYTGYGYTF. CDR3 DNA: TGTGCCAGCAGCCCTTACACGGGCTATGGCTACACCTTC.

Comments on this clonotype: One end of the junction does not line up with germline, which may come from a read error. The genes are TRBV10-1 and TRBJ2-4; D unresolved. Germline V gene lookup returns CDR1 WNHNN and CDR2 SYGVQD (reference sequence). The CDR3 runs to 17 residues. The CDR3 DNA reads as TGCGCCAGCACAACGGACCGCCTGAGCCGAGCCCAAAACATCCAGTACTTC. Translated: CASTTDRLSRAQNIQYF.

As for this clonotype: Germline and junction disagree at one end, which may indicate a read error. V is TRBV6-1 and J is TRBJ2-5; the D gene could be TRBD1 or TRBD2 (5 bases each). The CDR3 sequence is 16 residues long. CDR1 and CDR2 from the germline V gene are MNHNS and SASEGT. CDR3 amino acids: CASSEAGARVQETQYF. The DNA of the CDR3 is TGTGCCAGCAGTGAAGCCGGGGCACGTGTCCAAGAGACGCAGTACTTC.

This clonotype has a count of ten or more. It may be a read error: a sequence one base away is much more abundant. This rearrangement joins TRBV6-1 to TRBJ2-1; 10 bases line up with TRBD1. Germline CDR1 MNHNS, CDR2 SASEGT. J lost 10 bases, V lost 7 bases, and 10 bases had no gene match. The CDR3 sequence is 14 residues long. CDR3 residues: CASKVGTGVHEQFF. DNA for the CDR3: TGTGCCAGCAAGGTGGGGACAGGGGTCCACGAGCAGTTCTTC.

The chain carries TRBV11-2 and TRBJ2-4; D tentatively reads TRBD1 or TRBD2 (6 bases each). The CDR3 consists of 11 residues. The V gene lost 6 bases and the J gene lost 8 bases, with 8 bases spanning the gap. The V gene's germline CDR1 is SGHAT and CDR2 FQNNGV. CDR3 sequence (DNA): TGTGCCAGCAGGGAGGGGGACATTCAGTACTTC. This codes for CASREGDIQYF.

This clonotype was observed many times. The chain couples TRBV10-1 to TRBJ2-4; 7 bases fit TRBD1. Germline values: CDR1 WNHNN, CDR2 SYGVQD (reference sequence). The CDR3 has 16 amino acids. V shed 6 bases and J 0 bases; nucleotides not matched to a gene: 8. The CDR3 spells CASSPGTALAKNIQYF. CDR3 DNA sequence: TGCGCCAGCAGCCCCGGGACAGCTCTAGCCAAAAACATTCAGTACTTC.

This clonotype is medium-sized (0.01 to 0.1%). The DNA for the CDR3 is TGTGCCAGCAGCCCTAGGACTAGCTTCTCAGATACGCAGTATTTT. Translation: CASSPRTSFSDTQYF. The genes are TRBV6-6 and TRBJ2-3; 8 bases are shared with TRBD2. The germline V gene encodes CDR1 MNHNY and CDR2 SVGAGI (reference sequence). With 6 bases clipped from V and 4 bases from J, the junction kept 9 bases outside the gene matches. The CDR3 has 15 residues.

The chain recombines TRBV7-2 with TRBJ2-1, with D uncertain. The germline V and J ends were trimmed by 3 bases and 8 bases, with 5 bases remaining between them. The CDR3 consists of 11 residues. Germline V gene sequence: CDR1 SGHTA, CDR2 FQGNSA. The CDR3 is CASSFRYEQFF. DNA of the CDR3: TGTGCCAGCAGCTTCAGGTATGAGCAGTTCTTC.

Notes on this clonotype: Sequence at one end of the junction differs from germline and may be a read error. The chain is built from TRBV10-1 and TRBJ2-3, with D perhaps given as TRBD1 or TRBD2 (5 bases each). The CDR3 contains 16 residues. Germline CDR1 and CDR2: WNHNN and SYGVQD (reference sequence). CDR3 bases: TGCGCCACCCGTCTTCCGGGGCTGTGGGCCACAGATACTCAGTATTTC. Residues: CATRLPGLWATDTQYF.

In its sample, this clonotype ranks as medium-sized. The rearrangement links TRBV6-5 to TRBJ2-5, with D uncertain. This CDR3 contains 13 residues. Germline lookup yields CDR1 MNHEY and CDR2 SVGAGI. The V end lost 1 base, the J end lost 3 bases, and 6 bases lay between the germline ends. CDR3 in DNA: TGTGCCAGCAGTTACTTGGGTGAAGAGACCCAGTACTTC. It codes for CASSYLGEETQYF.

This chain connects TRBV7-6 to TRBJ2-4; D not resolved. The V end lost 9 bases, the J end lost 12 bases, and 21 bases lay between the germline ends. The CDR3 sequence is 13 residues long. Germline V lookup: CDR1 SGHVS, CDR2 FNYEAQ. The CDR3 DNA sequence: TGTGCCAGGAGGCTCGGAGCCAAAAATACTCAGTACTTC. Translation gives CARRLGAKNTQYF.

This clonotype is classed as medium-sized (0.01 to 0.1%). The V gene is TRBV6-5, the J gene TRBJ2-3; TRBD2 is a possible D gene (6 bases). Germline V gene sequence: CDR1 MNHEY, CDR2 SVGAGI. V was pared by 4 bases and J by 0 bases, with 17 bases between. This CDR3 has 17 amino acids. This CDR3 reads CASSSMDRLVSTDTQYF. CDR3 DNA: TGTGCCAGCAGTTCAATGGATAGACTAGTTAGCACAGATACGCAGTATTTT.

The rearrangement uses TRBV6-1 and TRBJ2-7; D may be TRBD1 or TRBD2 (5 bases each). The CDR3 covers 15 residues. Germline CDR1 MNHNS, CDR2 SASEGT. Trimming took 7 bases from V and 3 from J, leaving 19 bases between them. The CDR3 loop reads CASIQDLSPYYEQYF. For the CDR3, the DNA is TGTGCCAGCATACAGGACTTGTCCCCTTACTACGAGCAGTACTTC.

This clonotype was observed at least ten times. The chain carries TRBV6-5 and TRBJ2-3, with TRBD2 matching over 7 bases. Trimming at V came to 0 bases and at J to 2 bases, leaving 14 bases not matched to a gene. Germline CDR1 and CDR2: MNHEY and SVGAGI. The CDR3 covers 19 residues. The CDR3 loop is CASSYSITASGGVTDTQYF. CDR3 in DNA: TGTGCCAGCAGTTACTCGATAACGGCTAGCGGAGGAGTCACAGATACGCAGTATTTT.

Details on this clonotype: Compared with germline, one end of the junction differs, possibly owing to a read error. For the CDR3, the DNA is TGTGGCAGCACGGGAGCGGGAGGCAAAAACATGCAGTACTTC. Translation: CGSTGAGGKNMQYF. This chain links TRBV6-1 with TRBJ2-4; 9 bases agree with TRBD2. The CDR3 spans 14 residues. CDR1 MNHNS and CDR2 SASEGT come from the germline V gene.

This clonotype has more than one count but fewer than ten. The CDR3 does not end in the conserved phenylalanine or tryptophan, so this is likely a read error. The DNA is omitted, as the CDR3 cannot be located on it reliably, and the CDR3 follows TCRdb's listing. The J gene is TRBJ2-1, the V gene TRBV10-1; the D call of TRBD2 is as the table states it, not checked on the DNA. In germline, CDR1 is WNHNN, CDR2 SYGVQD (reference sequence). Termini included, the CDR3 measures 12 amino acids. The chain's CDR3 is CASSESVAGRVP.